This TCR beta chain came from a study of neoadjuvant anti-PD-1 for oral cavity cancer (dated by TCRdb to the early 2020s). Describing the broader study: Before undergoing curative-intent surgical resection, most patients got three to four biweekly nivolumab doses at 3 mg/kg. An approximately 34% response rate was observed in the parent correlative cohort, in which eleven to twelve patients were included. Patients who did not progress were given a fourth nivolumab dose at about day 43 and had definitive surgical resection on days 50-56. Under RECIST 1.1, a patient counted as a responder if showing complete response, partial response or stable disease, and as a non-responder if showing progression. Results the study describes overall, beyond this receptor: Higher pretreatment blood Treg/Th17 ratios correlated with higher pretreatment blood TCRbeta clonality and lower post-treatment tumor TCRbeta clonality. Greater tumor shrinkage correlated with larger post-treatment sizes of preexisting intratumoral clones, which suggests that expansion of preexisting clones contributed to response. Only a few patients per response group were included in the TCR analyses, and the authors called for validation in larger cohorts.

V sheds 3 bases and J sheds 0 bases, leaving 6 bases between their ends. The germline V gene gives CDR1 as SGDLS and CDR2 as YYNGEE. The CDR3 contains 13 residues, cysteine and phenylalanine counted. Only the CDR3 region is kept as DNA, spanning 39 bases read in frame from base 1. Per the publication, the time point label means: after neoadjuvant nivolumab, at surgical resection. Patients were newly diagnosed with stage II-IVA oral cavity squamous cell carcinoma and had received no prior systemic or radiation treatment. The cohort consisted of patients with HPV-negative, locally advanced oral cavity squamous cell carcinoma. The samples were drawn from a longitudinal correlative study tied to a single-arm phase II trial testing neoadjuvant nivolumab in oral cavity squamous cell carcinoma. Subject-matched pre- and post-treatment PBMCs and tumors from three responders and three non-responders underwent genomic DNA-based TCRbeta sequencing. Genomic DNA was isolated from tumor tissue using the Maxwell RSC DNA from Tissue kit.

Survey sequencing of tumors used two replicates per sample, and the tumor libraries mostly started from 4.5 to 5.5 ug of input genomic DNA. The immunoSEQ hsTCRbeta kit was used to prepare TCRbeta libraries according to the manufacturer's instructions. The finished libraries were brought together in one pool at 3 to 3.5 nM, which was then read using an Illumina NovaSeq 6000 S4 flow cell. The original methods were these. Raw data preprocessing and quality control were performed with the immunoSEQ Analyzer. The analysis was restricted to productive rearrangements, with each unique CDR3 amino acid sequence defining a clonotype. Repertoire clonality was estimated as the Gini-Simpson index, which was calculated using the R package tcR. Gini indices were compared with Student's t test, and associations with tumor size change were assessed by Pearson correlation. Entries here come from immuneACCESS through TCRdb and include only in-frame sequences with V and J called. Some clones fail to appear in such tables; in the studies checked, an unresolved V gene covers under half of the shortfall, and the cause of the remainder is unknown. V, J and clone size are taken as reported in that table, and D and trimming were inferred from the DNA itself. The sample table lists about 37,000 clones, around 38% of them with a count of one. Around 16% of the sample comes from the top ten.

Remarks on this clone: This clone's antigen is unknown. Per-base quality was not reported, and no clone a single base away is much larger than it.

Sequenced material: tumor tissue, taken after nivolumab (anti-PD-1) treatment. The receptor chain draws on TRBV9 and TRBJ1-1, with the identity of the D gene unclear. The receptor's source is a person between 35 and 79 years old with oral cavity squamous cell carcinoma. The nucleotides read TGTGCCAGCAGCGATTCAGTGAACACTGAAGCTTTCTTT. Translated, this gives CASSDSVNTEAFF. The CDR3 plus the reference TRBV9 and TRBJ1-1 genes for the other parts give the full variable domain: DSGVTQTPKHLITATGQRVTLRCSPRSGDLSVYWYQQSLDQGLQFLIQYYNGEERAKGNILERFSAQQFPDLHSELNLSSLELGDSALYFCASSDSVNTEAFFGQGTRLTVV.